A selection of T cell receptor beta chains follows, all from one sample in a study of OX40 agonist ivuxolimab in advanced cancers. Profiling relied on immunoSEQ multiplex PCR, and the TCRdb table lists in-frame clones only, not all of them. The sample includes fewer than 70,000 clones, around 87% of them seen just once. Sequenced here: CD4+ or CD8+ T cells sorted from blood, sampled in a trial of the OX40 agonist ivuxolimab. The origin of the receptors is an adult with an advanced solid tumor such as melanoma, head and neck, liver or kidney cancer. Both conserved end residues are part of each CDR3. A D gene is named only where the DNA matches it firmly. Only part of the rows carry a size: once, few, many, or a class if the clone is expanded.

J gene: TRBJ2-1; V gene: TRBV29-1; clone size: -; D gene: -; CDR3 DNA: TGCAGCGTCGCGACCCCCTTCAGGGGCAATGAGCAGTTCTTC; CDR3 protein: CSVATPFRGNEQFF
J gene: TRBJ2-2; V gene: TRBV7-2; clone size: -; D gene: -; CDR3 DNA: TGTGCCAGCAGCTTAGGGCAGTCGAACACCGGGGAGCTGTTTTTT; CDR3 protein: CASSLGQSNTGELFF
J gene: TRBJ1-1; V gene: TRBV5-6; clone size: -; D gene: -; CDR3 DNA: TGTGCCAGCAGCTTGGGGACAAGAATTACTGAAGCTTTCTTT; CDR3 protein: CASSLGTRITEAFF
J gene: TRBJ1-1; V gene: TRBV2; clone size: -; D gene: TRBD1; CDR3 DNA: TGTGTCCAGTTGGGACAGCGGTACACTGAAGCTTTCTTT; CDR3 protein: CVQLGQRYTEAFF
J gene: TRBJ1-4; V gene: TRBV14; clone size: -; D gene: -; CDR3 DNA: TGTGCCAGCAGCCAATTTCGAACTAATGAAAAACTGTTTTTT; CDR3 protein: CASSQFRTNEKLFF
J gene: TRBJ1-2; V gene: TRBV6-6; clone size: -; D gene: TRBD1; CDR3 DNA: TGTGCCAGCAGTTACCCACAGGGGACCTCTAACTATGGCTACACCTTC; CDR3 protein: CASSYPQGTSNYGYTF
J gene: TRBJ1-2; V gene: TRBV6-6; clone size: -; D gene: TRBD1; CDR3 DNA: TGTGCCAGCAGCCCCGACAGGGGCCCCAACTATGGCTACACCTTC; CDR3 protein: CASSPDRGPNYGYTF
J gene: TRBJ2-7; V gene: TRBV5-1; clone size: -; D gene: -; CDR3 DNA: TGCGCCAGCAGCCGTTACCGTGAGCAGGGGAATTACGAGCAGTACTTC; CDR3 protein: CASSRYREQGNYEQYF
J gene: TRBJ1-2; V gene: TRBV30; clone size: few; D gene: -; CDR3 DNA: TGTGCCTGGAACACGCAGCTCTATGGCTACACCTTC; CDR3 protein: CAWNTQLYGYTF
J gene: TRBJ1-1; V gene: TRBV7-3; clone size: -; D gene: -; CDR3 DNA: TGTGCCAGCAGCTTGTCGGAGAACACTGAAGCTTTCTTT; CDR3 protein: CASSLSENTEAFF
J gene: TRBJ2-2; V gene: TRBV9; clone size: -; D gene: -; CDR3 DNA: TGTGCCAGCACTCCCGCCAGGGGCGCGAGTTCGGGGGAGCTGTTTTTT; CDR3 protein: CASTPARGASSGELFF
J gene: TRBJ2-6; V gene: TRBV30; clone size: -; D gene: -; CDR3 DNA: TGTGCCCGGAGAACGGGCTCCGGGGCCAACGTCCTGACTTTC; CDR3 protein: CARRTGSGANVLTF
J gene: TRBJ1-2; V gene: TRBV2; clone size: -; D gene: -; CDR3 DNA: TGTGCCAGCAAGTCAGGGACTAACTATGGCTACACCTTC; CDR3 protein: CASKSGTNYGYTF
J gene: TRBJ1-2; V gene: TRBV5-4; clone size: -; D gene: TRBD1; CDR3 DNA: TGTGCCAGCAGCGTGGACAGGTCCCTTGGCTACACCTTC; CDR3 protein: CASSVDRSLGYTF
J gene: TRBJ2-1; V gene: TRBV19; clone size: -; D gene: -; CDR3 DNA: TGTGCCAGTAGTCCTCGGTGGGAACTCCCCCAGTCCGGGAATGAGCAGTTCTTC; CDR3 protein: CASSPRWELPQSGNEQFF
J gene: TRBJ2-3; V gene: TRBV6-4; clone size: -; D gene: -; CDR3 DNA: TGTGCCAGCAGTGACCAGTCCGGGGATACGCAGTATTTT; CDR3 protein: CASSDQSGDTQYF
J gene: TRBJ1-1; V gene: TRBV6-1; clone size: -; D gene: -; CDR3 DNA: TGTGCCAGCAGAGTACAGGGAGTCGGCACTGAAGCTTTCTTT; CDR3 protein: CASRVQGVGTEAFF
J gene: TRBJ2-7; V gene: TRBV6-5; clone size: -; D gene: -; CDR3 DNA: TGTGCCAGCAGTTACAACGGGCCCTCCTACGAGCAGTACTTC; CDR3 protein: CASSYNGPSYEQYF
J gene: TRBJ1-1; V gene: TRBV6-6; clone size: -; D gene: -; CDR3 DNA: TGTGCCAGCACTATGGCGGGAAGTGAAGCTTTCTTT; CDR3 protein: CASTMAGSEAFF
J gene: TRBJ1-5; V gene: TRBV5-6; clone size: -; D gene: -; CDR3 DNA: TGTGCCAGCAGCCCATCAACTACTAGAACATTCAATCAGCCCCAGCATTTT; CDR3 protein: CASSPSTTRTFNQPQHF
J gene: TRBJ2-1; V gene: TRBV7-7; clone size: -; D gene: TRBD2; CDR3 DNA: TGTGCCAGCAGCCTAGCGGGAACGAGCTCCTACAATGAGCAGTTCTTC; CDR3 protein: CASSLAGTSSYNEQFF
J gene: TRBJ2-7; V gene: TRBV13; clone size: -; D gene: -; CDR3 DNA: TGTGCCAGCAGCCAGGGCCGCGACGCCGAGCAGTACTTC; CDR3 protein: CASSQGRDAEQYF
J gene: TRBJ1-1; V gene: TRBV5-1; clone size: -; D gene: TRBD1; CDR3 DNA: TGCGCCAGCACCCCGGGACAGGGGGCTCCTGAAGCTTTCTTT; CDR3 protein: CASTPGQGAPEAFF
J gene: TRBJ1-1; V gene: TRBV19; clone size: -; D gene: -; CDR3 DNA: TGTGCCAGTAGTATTCAGGGGCGAGGAACTGAAGTTTTCTTT; CDR3 protein: CASSIQGRGTEVFF
J gene: TRBJ1-1; V gene: TRBV4-1; clone size: once; D gene: -; CDR3 DNA: TGCGCCAGCAGCCAAGGGAGAAGGACTGAAGCTTTCTTT; CDR3 protein: CASSQGRRTEAFF
J gene: TRBJ2-1; V gene: TRBV27; clone size: -; D gene: -; CDR3 DNA: TGTGCCAGCAGTTTGGCGGGGTACAATGAGCAGTTCTTC; CDR3 protein: CASSLAGYNEQFF
J gene: TRBJ2-5; V gene: TRBV10-1; clone size: -; D gene: -; CDR3 DNA: TGCGCCAGCAGTGAGTCGGGCAGACAAGAGACCCAGTACTTC; CDR3 protein: CASSESGRQETQYF
J gene: TRBJ1-2; V gene: TRBV9; clone size: -; D gene: -; CDR3 DNA: TGTGCCAGCAGCGGGGATGTCTATGGCTACACCTTC; CDR3 protein: CASSGDVYGYTF
J gene: TRBJ2-3; V gene: TRBV7-2; clone size: -; D gene: -; CDR3 DNA: TGTGCCAGCAGCTTAAGTTTGGTTAGCACAGATACGCAGTATTTT; CDR3 protein: CASSLSLVSTDTQYF
J gene: TRBJ2-5; V gene: TRBV6-5; clone size: -; D gene: -; CDR3 DNA: TGTGCCAGCAGTCGACAAGAGACCCAGTACTTC; CDR3 protein: CASSRQETQYF
J gene: TRBJ1-6; V gene: TRBV7-3; clone size: few; D gene: -; CDR3 DNA: TGTGCCAGCAGCCCCATGGGGGGTTCACCCCTCCACTTT; CDR3 protein: CASSPMGGSPLHF
J gene: TRBJ1-1; V gene: TRBV7-6; clone size: -; D gene: -; CDR3 DNA: TGTGCCAGCAGCCCCATGGGGGGACAAACGAACACTGAAGCTTTCTTT; CDR3 protein: CASSPMGGQTNTEAFF
J gene: TRBJ2-3; V gene: TRBV5-1; clone size: -; D gene: -; CDR3 DNA: TGCGCCAGCTCGGGGGTAGATACGCAGTATTTT; CDR3 protein: CASSGVDTQYF
J gene: TRBJ2-7; V gene: TRBV15; clone size: -; D gene: -; CDR3 DNA: TGTGCCACCAGCAGAGATCGAGGAGGGGAGCAGTACTTC; CDR3 protein: CATSRDRGGEQYF
J gene: TRBJ2-1; V gene: TRBV7-6; clone size: -; D gene: TRBD2; CDR3 DNA: TGTGCCAGCAGCTTAGGATTTGGGAGCGGGGGGGCCCCCAATGAGCAGTTCTTC; CDR3 protein: CASSLGFGSGGAPNEQFF
J gene: TRBJ2-4; V gene: TRBV28; clone size: -; D gene: -; CDR3 DNA: TGTGCCAGCAGTTTACCGGGAGAGATGGGAAACATTCAGTACTTC; CDR3 protein: CASSLPGEMGNIQYF
J gene: TRBJ1-5; V gene: TRBV27; clone size: -; D gene: TRBD1; CDR3 DNA: TGTGCCAGCAGCCCCGGACAGGGGGGAAATCAGCCCCAGCATTTT; CDR3 protein: CASSPGQGGNQPQHF
J gene: TRBJ1-4; V gene: TRBV28; clone size: -; D gene: -; CDR3 DNA: TGTGCCAGCAGTTTCCCTGGGGTTACGGATGAAAAACTGTTTTTT; CDR3 protein: CASSFPGVTDEKLFF
J gene: TRBJ2-1; V gene: TRBV7-3; clone size: once; D gene: TRBD1; CDR3 DNA: TGTGCCAGCAGCTTCGGGACAGGGGGCGCGATGAATGAGCAGTTCTTC; CDR3 protein: CASSFGTGGAMNEQFF
J gene: TRBJ1-5; V gene: TRBV28; clone size: -; D gene: -; CDR3 DNA: TGTGCCAGCAGGATTAGCAATCAGCCCCAGCATTTT; CDR3 protein: CASRISNQPQHF
J gene: TRBJ2-3; V gene: TRBV29-1; clone size: once; D gene: -; CDR3 DNA: TGCAGCGTTGTACCCCCCCCGCGGACTACGCAGTATTTT; CDR3 protein: CSVVPPPRTTQYF
J gene: TRBJ2-7; V gene: TRBV11-2; clone size: -; D gene: TRBD2; CDR3 DNA: TGTGCCAGCAGCTTAACAGCGGGAGTTTACGAGCAGTACTTC; CDR3 protein: CASSLTAGVYEQYF
J gene: TRBJ1-4; V gene: TRBV29-1; clone size: -; D gene: TRBD1; CDR3 DNA: TGCAGCACCCGGACAGGGGGCGTAAAACTGTTTTTT; CDR3 protein: CSTRTGGVKLFF
J gene: TRBJ2-1; V gene: TRBV7-3; clone size: -; D gene: -; CDR3 DNA: TGTGCCAGCAGCTTAACTGGTTCGGATGAGCAGTTCTTC; CDR3 protein: CASSLTGSDEQFF
J gene: TRBJ2-5; V gene: TRBV7-2; clone size: -; D gene: TRBD2; CDR3 DNA: TGTGCCAGCAGCTTAACGGCCGCAGCGGGAGGTGGGGAAGAGACCCAGTACTTC; CDR3 protein: CASSLTAAAGGGEETQYF
J gene: TRBJ2-5; V gene: TRBV7-9; clone size: -; D gene: -; CDR3 DNA: TGTGCCAGCAGCTTAGCCGGTCGGGCCCCGGGGGAGACCCAGTACTTC; CDR3 protein: CASSLAGRAPGETQYF
J gene: TRBJ2-7; V gene: TRBV28; clone size: -; D gene: -; CDR3 DNA: TGTGCCAGCAGCTGGGGAACCAGGGGGGAGCTTTCCGAGCAGTACTTC; CDR3 protein: CASSWGTRGELSEQYF
J gene: TRBJ2-7; V gene: TRBV20-1; clone size: once; D gene: -; CDR3 DNA: TGCAGTGCGTTCGATGCGTCCGAGCAGTACTTC; CDR3 protein: CSAFDASEQYF
J gene: TRBJ1-2; V gene: TRBV7-2; clone size: -; D gene: -; CDR3 DNA: TGTGCCAGCAGCACTGGGGGGGAGAGCTATGGCTACACCTTC; CDR3 protein: CASSTGGESYGYTF
J gene: TRBJ2-1; V gene: TRBV19; clone size: -; D gene: -; CDR3 DNA: TGTGCCAGTAGTATGGGCAATGAGCAGTTCTTC; CDR3 protein: CASSMGNEQFF
J gene: TRBJ2-1; V gene: TRBV11-2; clone size: -; D gene: TRBD2; CDR3 DNA: TGTGCCAGCAGCGCGACGGGGCTAGCGGGCTACAATGAGCAGTTCTTC; CDR3 protein: CASSATGLAGYNEQFF
J gene: TRBJ2-3; V gene: TRBV18; clone size: -; D gene: TRBD2; CDR3 DNA: TGTGCCAGCTCACCCTCAGCGGGGCTCGGCGATACGCAGTATTTT; CDR3 protein: CASSPSAGLGDTQYF
J gene: TRBJ1-5; V gene: TRBV19; clone size: -; D gene: -; CDR3 DNA: TGTGCCAGTAGTATTTCGTGGGGCGGGGGCGCTCGGCCCCAGCATTTT; CDR3 protein: CASSISWGGGARPQHF
J gene: TRBJ2-7; V gene: TRBV6-6; clone size: once; D gene: TRBD1; CDR3 DNA: TGTGCCACCTCCATCCCAGGGGGCAATTCCTACGAGCAGTACTTC; CDR3 protein: CATSIPGGNSYEQYF
J gene: TRBJ1-2; V gene: TRBV2; clone size: few; D gene: -; CDR3 DNA: TGTGCCAGCAGTGAAGGGCTTGGCGGCACCTTC; CDR3 protein: CASSEGLGGTF
J gene: TRBJ2-5; V gene: TRBV5-1; clone size: -; D gene: -; CDR3 DNA: TGCGCCAGCAGCTCCACAGTCACCGAAGAGACCCAGTACTTC; CDR3 protein: CASSSTVTEETQYF